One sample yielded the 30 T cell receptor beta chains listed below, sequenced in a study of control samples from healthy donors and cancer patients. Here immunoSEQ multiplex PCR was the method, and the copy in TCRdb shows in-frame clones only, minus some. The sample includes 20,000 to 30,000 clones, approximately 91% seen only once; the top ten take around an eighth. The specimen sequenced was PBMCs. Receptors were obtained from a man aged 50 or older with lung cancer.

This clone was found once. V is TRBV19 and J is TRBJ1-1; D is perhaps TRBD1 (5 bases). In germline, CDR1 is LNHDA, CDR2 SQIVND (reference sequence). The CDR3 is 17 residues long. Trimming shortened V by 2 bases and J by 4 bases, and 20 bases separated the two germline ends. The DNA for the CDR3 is TGTGCCAGTAGTATACTCGGGAGGGGTATTAGAAGCACTGAAGCTTTCTTT. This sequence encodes CASSILGRGIRSTEAFF.

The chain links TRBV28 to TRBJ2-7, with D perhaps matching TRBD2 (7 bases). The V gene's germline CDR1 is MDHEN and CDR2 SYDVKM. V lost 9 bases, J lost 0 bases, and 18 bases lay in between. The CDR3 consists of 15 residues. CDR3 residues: CASGGAGSSSYEQYF. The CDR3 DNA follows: TGTGCCAGTGGGGGGGCGGGCAGCAGCTCCTACGAGCAGTACTTC.

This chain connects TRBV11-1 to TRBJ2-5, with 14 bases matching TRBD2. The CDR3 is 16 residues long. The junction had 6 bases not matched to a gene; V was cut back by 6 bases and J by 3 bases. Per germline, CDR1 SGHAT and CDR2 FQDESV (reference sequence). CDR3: CASRATSGGAKETQYF. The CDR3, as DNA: TGTGCCAGCAGGGCGACTAGCGGGGGGGCCAAAGAGACCCAGTACTTC.

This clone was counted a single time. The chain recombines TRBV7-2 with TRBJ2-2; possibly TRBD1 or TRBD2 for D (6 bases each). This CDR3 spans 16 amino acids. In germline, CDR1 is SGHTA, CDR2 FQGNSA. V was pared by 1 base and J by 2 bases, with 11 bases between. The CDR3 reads CASSLVWGANTGELFF. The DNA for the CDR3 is TGTGCCAGCAGCTTAGTGTGGGGGGCAAACACCGGGGAGCTGTTTTTT.

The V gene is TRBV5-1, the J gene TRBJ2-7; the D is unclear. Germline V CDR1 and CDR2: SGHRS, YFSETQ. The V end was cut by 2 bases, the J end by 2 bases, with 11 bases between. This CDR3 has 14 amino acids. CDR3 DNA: TGCGCCAGCAGCTTAGATGGCAGCCCCTACGAGCAGTACTTC. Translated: CASSLDGSPYEQYF.

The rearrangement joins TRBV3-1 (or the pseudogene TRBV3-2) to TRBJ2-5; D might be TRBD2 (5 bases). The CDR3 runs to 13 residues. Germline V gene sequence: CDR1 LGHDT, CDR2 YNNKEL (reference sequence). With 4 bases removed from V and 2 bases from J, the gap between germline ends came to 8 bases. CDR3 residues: CASSLLAQETQYF. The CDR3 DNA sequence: TGTGCCAGCAGCCTTCTAGCACAAGAGACCCAGTACTTC.

CDR3 coding DNA: TGTGCCAGCAGGGTACTCAGGGGAGTGGCCCGGGAAAAACTGTTTTTT. It is translated as CASRVLRGVAREKLFF. The chain has TRBV28 and TRBJ1-4, with a tentative D call TRBD1 (6 bases). The CDR3 totals 16 residues. Per the germline V gene, CDR1 is MDHEN and CDR2 is SYDVKM. Trimming took 6 bases from V and 8 from J, leaving 22 bases between them.

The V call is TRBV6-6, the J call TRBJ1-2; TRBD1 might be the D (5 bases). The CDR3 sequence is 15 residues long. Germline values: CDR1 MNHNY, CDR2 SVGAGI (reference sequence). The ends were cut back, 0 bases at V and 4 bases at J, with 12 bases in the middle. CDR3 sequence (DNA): TGTGCCAGCAGTTACTCGGCAGGGTACAGCTATGGCTACACCTTC. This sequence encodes CASSYSAGYSYGYTF.

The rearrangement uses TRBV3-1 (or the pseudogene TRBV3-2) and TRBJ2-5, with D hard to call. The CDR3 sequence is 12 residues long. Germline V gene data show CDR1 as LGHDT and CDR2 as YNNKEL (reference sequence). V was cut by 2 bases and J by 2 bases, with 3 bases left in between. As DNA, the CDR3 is TGTGCCAGCAGCCAATCACAAGAGACCCAGTACTTC. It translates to CASSQSQETQYF.

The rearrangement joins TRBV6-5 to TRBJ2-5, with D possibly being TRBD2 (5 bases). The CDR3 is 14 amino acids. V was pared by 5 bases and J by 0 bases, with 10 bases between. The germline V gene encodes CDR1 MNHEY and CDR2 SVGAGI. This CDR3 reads CASSRGSYQETQYF. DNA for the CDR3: TGTGCCAGCAGTCGGGGTTCGTACCAAGAGACCCAGTACTTC.

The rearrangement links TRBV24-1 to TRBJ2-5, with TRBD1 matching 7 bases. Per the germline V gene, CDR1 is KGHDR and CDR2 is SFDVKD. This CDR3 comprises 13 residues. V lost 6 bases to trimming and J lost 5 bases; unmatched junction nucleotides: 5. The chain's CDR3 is CATSKGASETQYF. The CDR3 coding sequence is TGTGCCACCAGTAAGGGGGCGTCGGAGACCCAGTACTTC.

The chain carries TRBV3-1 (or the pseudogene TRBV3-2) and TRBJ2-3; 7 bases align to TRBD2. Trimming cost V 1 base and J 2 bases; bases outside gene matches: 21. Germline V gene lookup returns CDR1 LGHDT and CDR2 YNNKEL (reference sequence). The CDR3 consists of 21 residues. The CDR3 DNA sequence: TGTGCCAGCAGCCAAGCCGGGAGCGGGGTTAACCTGAGGTCACACACAGATACGCAGTATTTT. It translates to CASSQAGSGVNLRSHTDTQYF.

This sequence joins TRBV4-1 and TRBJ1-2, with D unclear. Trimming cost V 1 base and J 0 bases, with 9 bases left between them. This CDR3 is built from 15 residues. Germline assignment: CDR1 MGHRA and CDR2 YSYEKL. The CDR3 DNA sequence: TGCGCCAGCAGCCAAGTTCCAGGAGCTAACTATGGCTACACCTTC. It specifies CASSQVPGANYGYTF.

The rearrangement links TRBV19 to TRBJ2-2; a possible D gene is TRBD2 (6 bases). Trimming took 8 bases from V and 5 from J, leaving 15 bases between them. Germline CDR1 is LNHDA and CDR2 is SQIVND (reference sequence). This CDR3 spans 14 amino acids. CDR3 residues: CASSWGDPTGELFF. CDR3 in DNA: TGTGCCAGTTCGTGGGGGGATCCAACCGGGGAGCTGTTTTTT. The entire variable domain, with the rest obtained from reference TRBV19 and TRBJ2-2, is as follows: DGGITQSPKYLFRKEGQNVTLSCEQNLNHDAMYWYRQDPGQGLRLIYYSQIVNDFQKGDIAEGYSVSREKKESFPLTVTSAQKNPTAFYLCASSWGDPTGELFFGEGSRLTVL.

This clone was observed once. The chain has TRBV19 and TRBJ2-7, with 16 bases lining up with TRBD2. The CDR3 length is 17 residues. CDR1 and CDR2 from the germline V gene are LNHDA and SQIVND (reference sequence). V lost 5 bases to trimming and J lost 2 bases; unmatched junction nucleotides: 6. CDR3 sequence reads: CASSLKGTSGGAYEQYF. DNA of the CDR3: TGTGCCAGTAGTCTAAAAGGGACTAGCGGGGGGGCCTACGAGCAGTACTTC.

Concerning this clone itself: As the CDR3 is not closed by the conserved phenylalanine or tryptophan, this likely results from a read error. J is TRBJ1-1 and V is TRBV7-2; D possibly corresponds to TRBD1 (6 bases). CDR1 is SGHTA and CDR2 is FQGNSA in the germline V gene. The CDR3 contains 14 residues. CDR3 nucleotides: TGTGCCAGCAGCTTAGCTCAGGGGAACACTGAGGCTTTCCTT. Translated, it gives CASSLAQGNTEAFL.

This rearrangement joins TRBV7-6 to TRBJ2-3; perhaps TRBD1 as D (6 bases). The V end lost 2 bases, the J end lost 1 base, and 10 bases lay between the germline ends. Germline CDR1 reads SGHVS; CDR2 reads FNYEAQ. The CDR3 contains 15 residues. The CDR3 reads CASSLTGQRTDTQYF. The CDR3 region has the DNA TGTGCCAGCAGCTTAACTGGACAGCGCACAGATACGCAGTATTTT.

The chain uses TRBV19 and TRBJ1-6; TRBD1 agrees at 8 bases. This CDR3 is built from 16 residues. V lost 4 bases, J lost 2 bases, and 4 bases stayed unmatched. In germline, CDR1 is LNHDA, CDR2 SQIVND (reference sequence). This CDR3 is CASSKRQGTYNSPLHF. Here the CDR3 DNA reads TGTGCCAGTAGTAAACGACAGGGGACCTATAATTCACCCCTCCACTTT.

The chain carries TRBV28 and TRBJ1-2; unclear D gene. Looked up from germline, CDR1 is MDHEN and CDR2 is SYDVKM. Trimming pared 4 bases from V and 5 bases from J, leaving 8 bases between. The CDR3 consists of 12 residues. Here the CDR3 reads CASSWAAYGYTF. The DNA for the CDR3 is TGTGCCAGCAGTTGGGCAGCTTATGGCTACACCTTC.

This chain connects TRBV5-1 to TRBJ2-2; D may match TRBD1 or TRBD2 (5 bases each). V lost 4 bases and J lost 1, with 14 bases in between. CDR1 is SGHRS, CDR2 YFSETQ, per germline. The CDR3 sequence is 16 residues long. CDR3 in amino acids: CASSLYSGLNTGELFF. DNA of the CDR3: TGCGCCAGCAGCCTCTACTCGGGGCTGAACACCGGGGAGCTGTTTTTT.

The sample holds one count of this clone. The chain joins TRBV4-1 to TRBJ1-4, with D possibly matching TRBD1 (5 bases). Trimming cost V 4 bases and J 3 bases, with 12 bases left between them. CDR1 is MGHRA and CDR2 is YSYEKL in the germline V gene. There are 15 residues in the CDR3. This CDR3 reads CASSPPGMANEKLFF. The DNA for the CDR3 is TGCGCCAGCAGCCCGCCAGGGATGGCTAATGAAAAACTGTTTTTT.

The CDR3 nucleotides read TGCGCCAGCAGTGAATCCCACTCAAGAGATACGCAGTATTTT. It specifies CASSESHSRDTQYF. The chain carries TRBV10-1 and TRBJ2-3; D uncertain. The CDR3 is 14 amino acids. Germline CDR1 is WNHNN and CDR2 is SYGVQD (reference sequence). Trimming stripped 3 bases from V and 5 bases from J, with 12 bases between.

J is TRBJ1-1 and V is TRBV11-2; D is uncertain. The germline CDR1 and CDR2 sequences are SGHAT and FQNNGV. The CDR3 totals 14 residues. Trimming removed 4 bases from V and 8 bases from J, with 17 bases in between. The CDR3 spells CASSSSLSWQEAFF. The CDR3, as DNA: TGTGCCAGCAGCTCTAGTCTATCGTGGCAGGAAGCTTTCTTT.

The CDR3 DNA reads as TGTGCCAGTAGTATAGTACTAGGACAGAGCAATCAGCCCCAGCATTTT. Its translation: CASSIVLGQSNQPQHF. V gene TRBV19 combines with J gene TRBJ1-5, with D possibly being TRBD1 (6 bases). The CDR3 contains 16 residues. The germline V gene has CDR1 LNHDA and CDR2 SQIVND (reference sequence). The V end was cut by 1 base, the J end by 1 base, with 11 bases between.

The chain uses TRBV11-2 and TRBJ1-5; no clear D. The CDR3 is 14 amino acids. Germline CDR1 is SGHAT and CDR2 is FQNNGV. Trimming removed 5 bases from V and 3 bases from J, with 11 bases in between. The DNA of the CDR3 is TGTGCCAGCAGCCCTAACCCGGTCAATCAGCCCCAGCATTTT. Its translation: CASSPNPVNQPQHF.

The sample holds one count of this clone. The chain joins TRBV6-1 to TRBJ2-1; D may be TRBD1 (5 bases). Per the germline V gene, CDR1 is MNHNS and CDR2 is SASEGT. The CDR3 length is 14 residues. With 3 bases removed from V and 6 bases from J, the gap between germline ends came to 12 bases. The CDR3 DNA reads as TGTGCCAGCAGTGAGGGCCTGGGGCTCAATGAGCAGTTCTTC. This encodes CASSEGLGLNEQFF.

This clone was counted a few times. The CDR3 here is CASAAFTGDVFADTQYF. Written as DNA, the CDR3 is TGTGCCAGCGCGGCCTTCACAGGGGACGTTTTTGCAGATACGCAGTATTTT. This rearrangement joins TRBV2 to TRBJ2-3; 7 nucleotides match TRBD1. The CDR3 extends over 17 amino acids. Germline assignment: CDR1 SNHLY and CDR2 FYNNEI. V lost 8 bases and J lost 4; bases outside the gene matches: 18.

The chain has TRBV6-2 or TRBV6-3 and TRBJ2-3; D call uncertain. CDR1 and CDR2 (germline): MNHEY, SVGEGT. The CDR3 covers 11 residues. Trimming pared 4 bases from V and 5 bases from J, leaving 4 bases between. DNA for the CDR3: TGTGCCAGCAGTTCCGGAGATACGCAGTATTTT. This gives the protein CASSSGDTQYF.

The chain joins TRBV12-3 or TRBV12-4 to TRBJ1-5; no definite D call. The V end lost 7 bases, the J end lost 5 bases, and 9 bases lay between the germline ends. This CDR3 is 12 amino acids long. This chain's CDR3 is CASTEAYQPQHF. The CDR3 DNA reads TGTGCCAGCACGGAGGCGTATCAGCCCCAGCATTTT.

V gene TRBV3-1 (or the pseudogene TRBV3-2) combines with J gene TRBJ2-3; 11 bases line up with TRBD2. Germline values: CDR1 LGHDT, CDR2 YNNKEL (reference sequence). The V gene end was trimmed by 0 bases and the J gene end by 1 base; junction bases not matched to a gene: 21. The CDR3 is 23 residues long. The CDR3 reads CASSQDGGGRLAGGILGTDTQYF. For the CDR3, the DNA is TGTGCCAGCAGCCAAGACGGAGGGGGCCGCCTAGCGGGGGGCATTCTTGGCACAGATACGCAGTATTTT.